This T cell receptor (beta chain) originates from a study of shared clonotypes between healthy human individuals (dated by TCRdb to the early 2020s). As for the study more broadly: The cohort included three men and a couple of women between 18 and 49 years of age. To estimate repertoire size and how much clonotypes are shared between individuals, the study performed deep sequencing of blood TCR repertoires from five healthy adults. To increase sequencing depth and limit assay-specific biases, TCR repertoire library preparation and sequencing were carried out by different laboratories using diverse techniques. Each donor's leukapheresis produced roughly between roughly 0.85 and 9.5 billion PBMCs.

The study at large found these results: Only blood was sampled, and tissue TCR repertoires likely differ from those in blood. The small number of donors limited the genetic and exposure-history diversity represented. Based on pairwise subsampling, the degree of clonotype sharing among donors was expected to be affected by sequencing depth.

Using the deep immunoSEQ assay, TCR CDR3 regions were amplified from genomic DNA by multiplex PCR. Genomic DNA extracted from each cell subset was distributed evenly over all wells of several immunoSEQ 96-well plates, and each plate served as one replicate. For unsorted PBMC, each replicate PCR was loaded with about 300 ng genomic DNA, equivalent to around 30,000 T cell genomes. Unsorted PBMC genomic DNA was sequenced across ten immunoSEQ deep assay plates. Purified libraries were quantified with a Qubit 3.0 fluorometer, sized on a Bioanalyzer 2100, and re-quantified with the KAPA Library Quantification kit. Every immunoSEQ 96-well plate was sequenced on a dedicated single-read 150-cycle Illumina NextSeq 550 flow cell. The paper's data handling went like this. Because only junctional sequences without quality scores were contained in the immunoSEQ output, filtering matching that applied to full-length reads could not be performed. Sequences were annotated with PyIR, a Python wrapper for IgBLAST v1.9, and V/J genes and CDR3 were assigned using IMGT germline references. Reads were removed for weak V/J assignments (E-value above 1e-6), missing CDR3, stop codons, out-of-frame junctions, or ambiguous translated residues. V3J clonotypes were defined as sequences sharing an identical inferred V gene, J gene, and CDR3 amino acid sequence. Percentage overlap between repertoires was computed as shared unique clonotypes divided by the size of the smaller repertoire. Richness of each repertoire was evaluated using RTK rarefaction, the Chao1 estimator, and Recon v2.1 estimates of unobserved clonotypes. TCRdb holds this immuneACCESS table with in-frame rearrangements only. Some clones are missing; in checked studies, unresolved V genes explain under half, and the rest has no known cause. Clone size and the V and J calls come from that table; the DNA yielded D and trimming. Here the sample has around 440,000 clones; roughly three quarters occur a single time. More than 10% of the sample lies in the top ten.

Remarks on this clone: The specificity of this receptor is unknown. No much larger clone is present one base from it, and per-base qualities are unavailable.

The donors were healthy, HIV-negative adults with no recently reported acute infections or vaccinations. Every donor was a Caucasian adult residing in Nashville, Tennessee, USA. For unsorted samples, about 90 million PBMCs were counted and genomic DNA was extracted with the QIAamp DNA Blood Mini kit. Blood was collected by leukapheresis, and PBMCs were isolated by Ficoll-Histopaque density gradient centrifugation and then cryopreserved in liquid nitrogen vapor phase. Trimming at the junction amounts to 4 bases on V and 1 base on J, and the germline ends lie 8 bases apart. Based on the germline V gene, the CDR1 and CDR2 sequences are MNHEY and SVGAGI. From cysteine to phenylalanine, the CDR3 is 14 amino acids long. CDR3 DNA only is kept here, 42 bases in frame from base 1.

The sequenced material came from PBMCs. The chain uses TRBV6-5 and TRBJ2-4; the D gene is perhaps TRBD1, on 6 matching bases. This TCR came from a middle-aged woman in good health. Some clones in this sample may be carry-over from other donors' samples. The CDR3 here reads CASSFDRAKNIQYF. The nucleotide sequence is given as TGTGCCAGCAGTTTCGACAGGGCCAAAAACATTCAGTACTTC.